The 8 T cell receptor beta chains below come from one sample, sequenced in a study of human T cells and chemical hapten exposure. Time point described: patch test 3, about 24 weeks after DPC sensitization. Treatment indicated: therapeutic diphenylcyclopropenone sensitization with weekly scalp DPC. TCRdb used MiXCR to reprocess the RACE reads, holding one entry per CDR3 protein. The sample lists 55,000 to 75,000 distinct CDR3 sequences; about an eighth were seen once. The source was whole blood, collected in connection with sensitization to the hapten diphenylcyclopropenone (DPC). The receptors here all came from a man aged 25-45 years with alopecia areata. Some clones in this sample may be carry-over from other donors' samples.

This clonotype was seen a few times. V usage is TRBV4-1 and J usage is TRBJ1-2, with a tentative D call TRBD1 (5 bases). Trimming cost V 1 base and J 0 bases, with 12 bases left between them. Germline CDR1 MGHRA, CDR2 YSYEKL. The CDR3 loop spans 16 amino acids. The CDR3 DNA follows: TGCGCCAGCAGCCAAGCCCGGGACCCGGCTAACTATGGCTACACCTTC. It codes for CASSQARDPANYGYTF.

The CDR3: CASALDRALYEQYF. CDR3 in DNA: TGTGCCAGCGCCCTAGACAGGGCACTCTACGAGCAGTACTTC. The J gene is TRBJ2-7, the V gene TRBV11-2; 7 nucleotides agree with TRBD1. CDR1 is SGHAT, CDR2 FQNNGV, per germline. This CDR3 spans 14 amino acids. V lost 8 bases, J lost 3 bases, and 10 bases stayed unmatched.

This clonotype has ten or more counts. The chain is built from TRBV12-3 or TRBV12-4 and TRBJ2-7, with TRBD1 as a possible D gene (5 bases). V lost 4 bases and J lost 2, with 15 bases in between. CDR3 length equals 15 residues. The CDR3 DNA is TGTGCCAGCAGTTATACAGGTACGGATCCCTACGAGCAGTACTTC. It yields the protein CASSYTGTDPYEQYF.

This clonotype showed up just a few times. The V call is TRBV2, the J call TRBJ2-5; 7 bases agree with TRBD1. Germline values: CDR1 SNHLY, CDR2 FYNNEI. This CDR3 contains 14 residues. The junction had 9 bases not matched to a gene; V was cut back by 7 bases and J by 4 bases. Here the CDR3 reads CASTRRQGPETQYF. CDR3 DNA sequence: TGTGCCAGCACCCGAAGACAGGGCCCAGAGACCCAGTACTTC.

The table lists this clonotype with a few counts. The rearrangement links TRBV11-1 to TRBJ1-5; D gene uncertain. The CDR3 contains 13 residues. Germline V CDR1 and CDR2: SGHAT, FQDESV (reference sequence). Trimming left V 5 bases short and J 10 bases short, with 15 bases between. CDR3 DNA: TGTGCCAGCAGCCCGCAAAGTGGGAGCCCCCAGCATTTT. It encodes CASSPQSGSPQHF.

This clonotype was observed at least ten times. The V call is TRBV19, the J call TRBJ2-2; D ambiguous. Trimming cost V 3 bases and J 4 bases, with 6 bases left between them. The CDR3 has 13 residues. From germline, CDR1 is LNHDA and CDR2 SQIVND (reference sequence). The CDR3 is CASSIRRTGELFF. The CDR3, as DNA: TGTGCCAGTAGTATTAGGCGCACCGGGGAGCTGTTTTTT. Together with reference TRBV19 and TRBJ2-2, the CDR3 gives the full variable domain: DGGITQSPKYLFRKEGQNVTLSCEQNLNHDAMYWYRQDPGQGLRLIYYSQIVNDFQKGDIAEGYSVSREKKESFPLTVTSAQKNPTAFYLCASSIRRTGELFFGEGSRLTVL.

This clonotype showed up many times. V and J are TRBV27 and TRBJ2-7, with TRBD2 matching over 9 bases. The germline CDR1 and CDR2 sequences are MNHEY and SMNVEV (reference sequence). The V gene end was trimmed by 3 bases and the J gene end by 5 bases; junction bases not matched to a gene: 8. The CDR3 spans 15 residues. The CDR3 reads CASSFLAGASDEQYF. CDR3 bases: TGTGCCAGCAGTTTTTTAGCGGGGGCCTCTGACGAGCAGTACTTC.

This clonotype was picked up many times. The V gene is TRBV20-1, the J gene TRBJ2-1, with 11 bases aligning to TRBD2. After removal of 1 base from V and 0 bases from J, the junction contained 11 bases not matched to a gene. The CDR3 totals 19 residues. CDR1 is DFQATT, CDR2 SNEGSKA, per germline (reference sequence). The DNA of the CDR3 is TGCAGTGCTAGAGTTCCCCTAGCGGGGGGCCTGAGCTCCTACAATGAGCAGTTCTTC. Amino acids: CSARVPLAGGLSSYNEQFF.